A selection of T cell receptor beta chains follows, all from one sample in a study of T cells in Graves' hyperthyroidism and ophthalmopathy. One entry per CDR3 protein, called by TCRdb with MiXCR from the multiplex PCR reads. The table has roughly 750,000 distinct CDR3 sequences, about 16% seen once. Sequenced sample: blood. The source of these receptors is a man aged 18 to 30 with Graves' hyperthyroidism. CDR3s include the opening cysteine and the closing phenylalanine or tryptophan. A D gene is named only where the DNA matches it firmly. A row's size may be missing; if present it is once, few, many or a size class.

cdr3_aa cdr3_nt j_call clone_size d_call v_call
CASSLATGLNTEAFF TGCGCCAGCAGCTTGGCCACAGGGCTGAACACTGAAGCTTTCTTT TRBJ1-1 many NA TRBV5-1
CASSSISGIVADTQYF TGTGCCAGCAGCTCTATAAGCGGGATTGTGGCAGATACGCAGTATTTT TRBJ2-3 many TRBD2 TRBV13
CASSRWTGAYEQYF TGTGCCAGCAGTCGGTGGACAGGGGCCTACGAGCAGTACTTC TRBJ2-7 few TRBD1 TRBV7-2
CASQSLGHSYEQYF TGTGCCAGCCAAAGCCTAGGACACAGCTACGAGCAGTACTTC TRBJ2-7 many NA TRBV28
CASSLRRRGSTGELFF TGTGCCAGCAGCTTAAGGCGGCGTGGCAGCACCGGGGAGCTGTTTTTT TRBJ2-2 NA NA TRBV13
CSVETGQEVHEQYF TGCAGCGTTGAGACGGGACAGGAGGTACACGAGCAGTACTTC TRBJ2-7 NA TRBD1 TRBV29-1
CASSATSATGELFF TGTGCCAGCTCAGCGACTAGCGCCACCGGGGAGCTGTTTTTT TRBJ2-2 NA TRBD2 TRBV18
CASSLGTGRDTEAFF TGTGCCAGCAGTCTCGGGACAGGGCGAGACACTGAAGCTTTCTTT TRBJ1-1 many TRBD1 TRBV27
CASSPGLAVADTQYF TGTGCCAGCAGTCCTGGCCTGGCCGTGGCTGATACGCAGTATTTT TRBJ2-3 many NA TRBV6-2/TRBV6-3
CASSLDSGGMNYGYTF TGTGCCAGCAGCTTGGATTCTGGGGGAATGAACTATGGCTACACCTTC TRBJ1-2 NA NA TRBV5-5
CASSPGYNTEAFF TGTGCCAGCAGTCCGGGGTACAACACTGAAGCTTTCTTT TRBJ1-1 many NA TRBV7-6
CASSVGGKTDTQYF TGTGCCAGCAGCGTAGGGGGGAAAACAGATACGCAGTATTTT TRBJ2-3 NA NA TRBV9
CSVGGLETQYF TGCAGCGTTGGAGGGCTTGAGACCCAGTACTTC TRBJ2-5 NA NA TRBV29-1
CASNSGVYREAFF TGTGCCAGCAACTCCGGGGTCTACCGTGAAGCTTTCTTT TRBJ1-1 many NA TRBV2
CASSLFLFGGGGEETQYF TGTGCCAGCAGTTTATTTTTATTTGGGGGCGGGGGGGAAGAGACCCAGTACTTC TRBJ2-5 NA TRBD2 TRBV12-3/TRBV12-4
CASNDGISGNTIYF TGTGCCAGCAATGACGGAATCTCTGGAAACACCATATATTTT TRBJ1-3 NA NA TRBV6-1
CASLQSEGSPLHF TGTGCCAGCCTCCAGTCTGAGGGTTCACCCCTCCACTTT TRBJ1-6 NA NA TRBV7-9
CASKKRGSYEQYF TGTGCCAGTAAAAAGCGGGGGAGCTACGAGCAGTACTTC TRBJ2-7 few TRBD2 TRBV19
CSAARTSGDNEQFF TGCAGTGCTGCCAGGACTAGCGGGGACAATGAGCAGTTCTTC TRBJ2-1 few TRBD2 TRBV20-1
CSARDPREGGETQYF TGCAGTGCTAGAGATCCCCGGGAGGGGGGAGAGACCCAGTACTTC TRBJ2-5 many TRBD2 TRBV20-1
CASSSGWGDYNEQFF TGTGCCAGCTCATCTGGGTGGGGCGACTACAATGAGCAGTTCTTC TRBJ2-1 many NA TRBV18
CSALSGVYAYEQYF TGCAGTGCCCTTAGCGGGGTGTACGCCTACGAGCAGTACTTC TRBJ2-7 few TRBD2 TRBV20-1
CASSLRTGRPDTQYF TGTGCCAGCAGCTTAAGGACAGGTCGTCCAGATACGCAGTATTTT TRBJ2-3 few TRBD1 TRBV7-3
CASSPLGSNEQFF TGTGCCAGCTCACCACTCGGGAGCAATGAGCAGTTCTTC TRBJ2-1 many NA TRBV18
CASSPPRTGGAYEQYF TGTGCCAGCAGTCCCCCCCGGACAGGGGGGGCCTACGAGCAGTACTTC TRBJ2-7 NA TRBD1 TRBV27
CASSLSGQSPYNEQFF TGTGCCAGTAGCCTATCGGGACAGAGCCCTTACAATGAGCAGTTCTTC TRBJ2-1 few TRBD1 TRBV19
CSATDRVHVAEAFF TGCAGCGCTACGGACAGGGTGCATGTCGCTGAAGCTTTCTTT TRBJ1-1 few TRBD1 TRBV29-1
CASSSPDSGMNTEAFF TGTGCCAGCAGCTCCCCGGACAGTGGCATGAACACTGAAGCTTTCTTT TRBJ1-1 NA NA TRBV28
CASSFQTGLPGGYTF TGTGCCAGCAGCTTCCAGACAGGGCTCCCCGGTGGCTACACCTTC TRBJ1-2 many TRBD1 TRBV7-2
CASSSSPGTGTSSYEQYF TGTGCCAGCAGCTCAAGTCCCGGGACAGGGACCAGCTCCTACGAGCAGTACTTC TRBJ2-7 NA TRBD1 TRBV7-9
CASSQQGATAYGQYF TGTGCCAGCAGCCAACAGGGGGCTACAGCCTACGGGCAGTACTTC TRBJ2-7 NA TRBD1 TRBV5-5
CASSPPKLSGGQETQYF TGTGCCAGCAGCCCGCCTAAGTTGAGCGGGGGGCAAGAGACCCAGTACTTC TRBJ2-5 NA TRBD2 TRBV7-9
CASSPGPSNEQFF TGTGCCAGCAGTCCTGGACCCTCCAATGAGCAGTTCTTC TRBJ2-1 many NA TRBV27
CASSQAYQSTGELFF TGTGCCAGCAGCCAGGCCTATCAAAGTACCGGGGAGCTGTTTTTT TRBJ2-2 NA NA TRBV3-1
CAFLRYSGDYNEQFF TGTGCCTTTCTAAGGTATAGCGGGGATTACAATGAGCAGTTCTTC TRBJ2-1 few TRBD2 TRBV30
CASSGADQETQYF TGTGCCAGCAGTGGGGCCGACCAAGAGACCCAGTACTTC TRBJ2-5 many NA TRBV2
CASSPLGLAVAYEQYF TGTGCCAGCAGTCCCTTAGGACTAGCGGTAGCCTACGAGCAGTACTTC TRBJ2-7 many TRBD2 TRBV28
CASSFVAGLAYEQYF TGTGCCAGCAGTTTTGTGGCAGGTCTTGCCTACGAGCAGTACTTC TRBJ2-7 many NA TRBV27
CASSPRPGTGWNEQFF TGTGCCAGCAGCCCTCGTCCCGGGACAGGGTGGAATGAGCAGTTCTTC TRBJ2-1 many TRBD1 TRBV7-3
CASSVHGTVNEKLFF TGTGCCAGCAGTGTTCACGGGACGGTTAATGAAAAACTGTTTTTT TRBJ1-4 many NA TRBV12-3/TRBV12-4
CASSPTHYTTEAFF TGTGCCAGCAGCCCCACGCATTACACCACTGAAGCTTTCTTT TRBJ1-1 many NA TRBV7-9
CASSYETPIIPQETQYF TGTGCCAGCAGTTACGAGACCCCGATAATTCCCCAAGAGACCCAGTACTTC TRBJ2-5 few NA TRBV6-2/TRBV6-3
CASSLRTGLIYNEQFF TGTGCCAGCAGCTTACGGACAGGTCTCATTTACAATGAGCAGTTCTTC TRBJ2-1 few TRBD1 TRBV7-9
CASMTEQGHNEQYF TGTGCCAGTATGACAGAGCAGGGACATAACGAGCAGTACTTC TRBJ2-7 NA NA TRBV2
CASSYDGTHEQYF TGTGCCAGCAGTTACGACGGTACCCACGAGCAGTACTTC TRBJ2-7 NA NA TRBV6-5
CASSPRTGKDEQFF TGTGCCAGCTCACCTAGGACGGGAAAGGATGAGCAGTTCTTC TRBJ2-1 many NA TRBV18
CSAADFPLYEQYF TGCAGTGCCGCCGACTTCCCGCTCTACGAGCAGTACTTC TRBJ2-7 many NA TRBV20-1
CAWRLTPGQYPETQYF TGTGCCTGGAGGTTAACTCCCGGGCAGTATCCGGAGACCCAGTACTTC TRBJ2-5 NA NA TRBV30
CASSYRSSDNEQFF TGTGCCAGCAGTTACCGATCTAGCGACAATGAGCAGTTCTTC TRBJ2-1 many NA TRBV6-2/TRBV6-3
CATSRGTSAYNEQFF TGTGCCACCAGCAGAGGGACTAGCGCCTACAATGAGCAGTTCTTC TRBJ2-1 NA TRBD2 TRBV15
CASSQDETKRGELFF TGTGCCAGCAGCCAAGATGAGACCAAACGGGGGGAGCTGTTTTTT TRBJ2-2 NA NA TRBV14
CASSFGLAGTDTQYF TGTGCCAGCAGTTTCGGACTAGCGGGGACAGATACGCAGTATTTT TRBJ2-3 many TRBD2 TRBV12-3/TRBV12-4
CAWSQVTRPEQYF TGTGCCTGGAGTCAGGTCACTCGACCCGAGCAGTACTTC TRBJ2-7 NA NA TRBV30
CASSLTRVTYEQYF TGTGCCAGCAGTTTAACCAGGGTTACCTACGAGCAGTACTTC TRBJ2-7 few NA TRBV28
CASSPLDRGTSPLHF TGTGCCAGCAGCCCCTTGGACAGGGGGACCTCACCCCTCCACTTT TRBJ1-6 many TRBD1 TRBV28